The clone carrying this T cell receptor beta chain has only a few counts. Its target is unknown. The CDR3 is made up of 14 amino acids. V lost 5 bases to trimming and J lost 2 bases, with 13 bases between them. The germline V gene has CDR1 SGHAT and CDR2 FQNNGV. After constant-region reverse-primer amplification, full-length variable regions underwent semi-nested PCR with Nested Universal Primer A. MiXCR, applied by TCRdb to the 5' RACE reads, yields one record per CDR3 protein. The table includes tens of thousands of distinct CDR3 sequences, roughly a quarter detected once. Study-level results: Tumor memory CD4+ T cell TCR gene usage was found to cluster with blood and lymph node memory CD4+ cells and with lymph node naive CD4+ cells. Larger-cohort validation covered only one TCR beta V-J rearrangement. Tumor Treg TCRs overlapped most with tumor naive CD4+ cells.

The rearrangement uses TRBV11-2 and TRBJ2-7; possibly TRBD1 or TRBD2 for D (6 bases each). The receptor was isolated from a female donor with breast cancer. The sequencing sample was made of memory CD4+ T cells sorted from blood. Subset reported: memory CD4+ T cells, CD4+CD45RO+CD25-. The CDR3: CASSPEGGPYEQYF. CDR3 bases: TGTGCCAGCAGCCCCGAAGGGGGGCCCTACGAGCAGTACTTC.